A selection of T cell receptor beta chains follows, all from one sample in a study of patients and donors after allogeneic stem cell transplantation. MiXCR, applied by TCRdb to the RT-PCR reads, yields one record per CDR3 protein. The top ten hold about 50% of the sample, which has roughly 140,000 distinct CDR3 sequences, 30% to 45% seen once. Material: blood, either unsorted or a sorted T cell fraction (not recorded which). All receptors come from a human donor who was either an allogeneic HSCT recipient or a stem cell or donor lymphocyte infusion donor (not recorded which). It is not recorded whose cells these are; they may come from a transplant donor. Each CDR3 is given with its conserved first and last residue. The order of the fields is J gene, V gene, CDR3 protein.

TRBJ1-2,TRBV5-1,CASSSQGQGFGYTF
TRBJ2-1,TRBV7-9,CASSLARGGLGNEQFF
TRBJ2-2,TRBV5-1,CASRGGTGELFF
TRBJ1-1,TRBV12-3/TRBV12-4,CASTLGGVRGREEAFF
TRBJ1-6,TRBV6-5,CASTSLNSPLHF
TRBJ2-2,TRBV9,CASSVEGSGELFF
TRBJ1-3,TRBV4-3,CASSQWTGPGNTIYF
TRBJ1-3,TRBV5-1,CASFDDSSGNTIYF
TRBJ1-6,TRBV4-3,CASSQDIGSSNSPLHF
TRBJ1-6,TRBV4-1,CASSQVQGAGSPLHF
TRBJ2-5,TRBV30,CAWSEGARGETQYF
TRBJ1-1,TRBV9,CASSAQMGQGTEAFF
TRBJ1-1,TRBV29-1,CSVRGGLRLNTEAFF
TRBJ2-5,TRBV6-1,CASSKGLAGVETQYF
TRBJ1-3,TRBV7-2,CASTLGGNTIYF
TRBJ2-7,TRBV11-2,CASSSRRSGAYYEQYF
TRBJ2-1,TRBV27,CASSFSVGGGATYNEQFF
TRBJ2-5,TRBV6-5,CASSPGGETQYF
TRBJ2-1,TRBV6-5,CASSLQGTRRFNEQFF
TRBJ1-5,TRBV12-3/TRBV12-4,CASRGDREGEPQHF
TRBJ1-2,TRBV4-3,CASSQARGGYGYTF
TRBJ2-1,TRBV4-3,CASSQGTGYEQFF
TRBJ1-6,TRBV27,CASSLNSPDRTPLHF
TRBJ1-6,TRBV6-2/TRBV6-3,CASSYLGTAIPNSPLHF
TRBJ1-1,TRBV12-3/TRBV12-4,CASSLNRWEAFF
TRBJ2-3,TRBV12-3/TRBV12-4,CASSRDWRTDTQYF
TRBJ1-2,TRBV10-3,CAISDNKGHYGYTF
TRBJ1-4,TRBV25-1,CASSDPEKLFF
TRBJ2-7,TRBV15,CATSRDGQGLYYEQYF
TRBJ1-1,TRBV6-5,CASRQGLNTEAFF
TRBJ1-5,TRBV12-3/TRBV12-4,CASSRDTFNQPQHF
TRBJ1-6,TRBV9,CASSEEGQGNSPLHF
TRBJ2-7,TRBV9,CASSVGDADEQYF
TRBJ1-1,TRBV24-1,CATSDPGSTEAFF
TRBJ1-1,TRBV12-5,CASGWGVSNTEAFF
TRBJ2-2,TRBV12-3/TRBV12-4,CASFYGALTGELFF
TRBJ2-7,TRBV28,CASSLAGQSYEQYF
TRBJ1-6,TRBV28,CASRLRGGSDNSPLHF
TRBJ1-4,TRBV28,CASSLNPRATNEKLFF
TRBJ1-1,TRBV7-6,CASSATGGEGTEAFF
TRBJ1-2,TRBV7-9,CASSWAAGTEANYGYTF
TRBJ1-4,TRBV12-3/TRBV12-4,CASRPTGGRATNEKLFF
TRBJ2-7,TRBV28,CASHEAGTAGVLYF
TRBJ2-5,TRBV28,CASSSDGGETQYF
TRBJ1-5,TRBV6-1,CATSRAGDGEPQHF
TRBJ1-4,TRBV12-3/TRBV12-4,CASTFNEKLFF
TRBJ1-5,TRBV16,CASSLYGGINQPQHF
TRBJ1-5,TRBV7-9,CASSFGQDNQPQHF
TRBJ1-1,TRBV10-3,CAINEGTEAFF
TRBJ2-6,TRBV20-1,CSARDKHSGANVLTF
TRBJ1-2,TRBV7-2,CASSSDFTGYTF